This passage covers 29 T cell receptor beta chains from one sample sequenced in a study of T cells in Graves' hyperthyroidism and ophthalmopathy. The CDR3 regions of TCR beta were amplified from RNA transcripts. A first-round RT-PCR of the TCR CDR3 used the HTBI primer set. Each CDR3 protein gets one entry after TCRdb re-called the multiplex PCR reads with MiXCR. The top ten hold less than 9% of the sample, which has about 600,000 distinct CDR3 sequences, 14% seen once. The specimen sequenced was blood. The receptors stem from a woman aged 18-35 years with Graves' ophthalmopathy.

This clonotype occurred many times. The rearrangement links TRBV3-1 to TRBJ1-1; tentatively, D is TRBD1 (6 bases). Germline CDR1 is LGHDT and CDR2 is YNNKEL (reference sequence). CDR3 size: 13 residues. V lost 4 bases and J 8 bases, leaving 14 bases between the germline ends. The CDR3 sequence: CASSLQSGTEAFF. The CDR3 DNA reads as TGTGCCAGCAGCCTACAGTCCGGGACAGAAGCTTTCTTT.

This clonotype was detected many times. V usage is TRBV27 and J usage is TRBJ1-1; 12 bases are a match to TRBD1. This CDR3 has 15 residues. J was trimmed by 3 bases and V by 6 bases; bases with no gene match: 5. Germline CDR1 is MNHEY and CDR2 is SMNVEV (reference sequence). The CDR3 nucleotides are TGTGCCAGCAGCCGGGACAGGGGGCAAGACACTGAAGCTTTCTTT. As protein: CASSRDRGQDTEAFF.

Many counts were recorded for this clonotype. The rearrangement joins TRBV29-1 to TRBJ2-1; 16 nucleotides align to TRBD2. Germline V gene lookup returns CDR1 SQVTM and CDR2 ANQGSEA. CDR3 size: 15 residues. The junction had 8 bases not matched to a gene; V was cut back by 7 bases and J by 8 bases. The CDR3 sequence is CSAGTSGRVLDEQFF. In nucleotides, the CDR3 is TGCAGCGCGGGGACTAGCGGGAGGGTTTTGGATGAGCAGTTCTTC.

There are many counts of this clonotype. This chain connects TRBV6-6 to TRBJ2-2; a possible D gene is TRBD1 (5 bases). Germline CDR1 is MNHNY and CDR2 is SVGAGI (reference sequence). This CDR3 has 15 amino acids. The V end was cut by 2 bases, the J end by 1 base, with 8 bases between. CDR3 sequence reads: CASSYQGWNTGELFF. The CDR3 nucleotides read TGTGCCAGCAGTTACCAGGGTTGGAACACCGGGGAGCTGTTTTTT.

In its sample, this clonotype was seen a few times. This chain uses TRBV7-2 with TRBJ2-7; perhaps D is TRBD1 or TRBD2 (5 bases each). Germline values: CDR1 SGHTA, CDR2 FQGNSA. The CDR3 spans 16 residues. V lost 6 bases, J lost 2 bases, and 20 bases lay in between. The CDR3 sequence is CASRPTGTSGTYEQYF. CDR3 nucleotide sequence: TGTGCCAGCAGGCCAACCGGGACCTCCGGTACCTACGAGCAGTACTTC. Looking up the rest from reference TRBV7-2 and TRBJ2-7 gives the full variable domain: GAGVSQSPSNKVTEKGKDVELRCDPISGHTALYWYRQSLGQGLEFLIYFQGNSAPDKSGLPSDRFSAERTGGSVSTLTIQRTQQEDSAVYLCASRPTGTSGTYEQYFGPGTRLTVT.

The V gene is TRBV19, the J gene TRBJ1-1, with D perhaps matching TRBD1 (5 bases). From germline, CDR1 is LNHDA and CDR2 SQIVND (reference sequence). Trimming pared 3 bases from V and 4 bases from J, leaving 12 bases between. CDR3 length: 14 amino acids. CDR3 amino acids: CASSIIKGTTEAFF. The CDR3 bases are TGTGCCAGTAGTATTATAAAGGGGACCACTGAAGCTTTCTTT.

This clonotype was seen more than once but under ten times. This rearrangement joins TRBV4-2 to TRBJ1-1; D is undetermined. Germline V CDR1 and CDR2: LGHNA, YNFKEQ. The CDR3 consists of 15 residues. V was cut by 0 bases and J by 3 bases, with 11 bases left in between. DNA for the CDR3: TGTGCCAGCAGCCAAGATCTTCGAGGGTACACTGAAGCTTTCTTT. It codes for CASSQDLRGYTEAFF.

This clonotype showed up just a few times. The chain couples TRBV28 to TRBJ1-6; 7 bases are shared with TRBD1. There are 13 residues in the CDR3. Unmatched junction bases numbered 4, after V lost 2 bases and J lost 12 bases. CDR1 and CDR2 from the germline V gene are MDHEN and SYDVKM. CDR3 protein: CASSLRGDRPLHF. The CDR3 nucleotides read TGTGCCAGCAGTTTAAGGGGGGACAGACCCCTCCACTTT.

This clonotype was detected ten times or more. This chain's CDR3 is CASSESPGQANEKLFF. The CDR3 region has the DNA TGTGCCAGCAGCGAATCCCCGGGACAGGCTAATGAAAAACTGTTTTTT. The V and J genes are TRBV13 and TRBJ1-4; TRBD1 aligns across 8 bases. The V gene end was trimmed by 5 bases and the J gene end by 3 bases; junction bases not matched to a gene: 8. CDR1 is PRHDT and CDR2 is FYEKMQ in the germline V gene (reference sequence). This CDR3 is built from 16 residues.

The chain uses TRBV10-3 and TRBJ1-2; 8 nucleotides line up with TRBD1. This CDR3 has 12 residues. The germline V gene encodes CDR1 ENHRY and CDR2 SYGVKD. The trim removed 7 bases at V and 8 bases at J, leaving 6 bases unmatched. The DNA of the CDR3 is TGTGCCATCACCAAGGACAGGGACGGCTACACCTTC. Its protein product is CAITKDRDGYTF.

The table lists this clonotype with many counts. The rearrangement joins TRBV28 to TRBJ2-4, with TRBD2 identical over 8 bases. The CDR3 is 17 amino acids. V was pared by 5 bases and J by 0 bases, with 9 bases of the junction left unmatched. Per the germline V gene, CDR1 is MDHEN and CDR2 is SYDVKM. The DNA of the CDR3 is TGTGCCAGCAGTCTCGGGGGGGGAGCGGCAGCCAAAAACATTCAGTACTTC. This gives the protein CASSLGGGAAAKNIQYF.

This clonotype was seen repeatedly, ten times or more. The chain recombines TRBV2 with TRBJ2-1; 10 bases match TRBD1. After removal of 4 bases from V and 4 bases from J, the junction contained 4 bases not matched to a gene. Germline V gene lookup returns CDR1 SNHLY and CDR2 FYNNEI. The CDR3 covers 15 residues. The CDR3 sequence is CASSARDRGYNEQFF. As DNA, the CDR3 is TGTGCCAGCAGTGCCCGGGACAGGGGATACAATGAGCAGTTCTTC.

Ten or more counts support this clonotype. The gene calls are TRBV28 and TRBJ2-7; 8 nucleotides agree with TRBD2. Germline CDR1 reads MDHEN; CDR2 reads SYDVKM. The CDR3 sequence is 15 residues long. V trimming: 3 bases; J trimming: 0 bases; junction bases outside the gene matches: 4. The CDR3 bases are TGTGCCAGCAGTTTGAGCCGGGAGGGCTCCTACGAGCAGTACTTC. As protein: CASSLSREGSYEQYF.

This clonotype was observed many times. The chain employs TRBV5-6 and TRBJ1-2, with a weak D call TRBD1 (6 bases). V gave up 4 bases and J gave up 8 bases, with 21 bases separating them. The germline V gene encodes CDR1 SGHDT and CDR2 YYEEEE. This CDR3 contains 15 residues. In nucleotides, the CDR3 is TGTGCCAGCAGCCCCGCCCCCGGGACAAGGAGGGGCTACACCTTC. This encodes CASSPAPGTRRGYTF.

This clonotype was recorded many times. V is TRBV12-3 or TRBV12-4 and J is TRBJ2-7, with D perhaps matching TRBD2 (5 bases). The CDR3 has 15 residues. V was pared by 1 base and J by 3 bases, with 13 bases between. CDR3 protein: CASSLVAGRFYEQYF. The CDR3 DNA sequence: TGTGCCAGCAGTTTAGTGGCGGGCCGATTCTACGAGCAGTACTTC.

The J gene is TRBJ2-6, the V gene TRBV28, with 9 nucleotides matching TRBD1. Unmatched junction bases numbered 6, after V lost 3 bases and J lost 0 bases. Germline V gene sequence: CDR1 MDHEN, CDR2 SYDVKM. The CDR3 sequence is 18 residues long. CDR3 DNA sequence: TGTGCCAGCAGTTTCTCCGGGACAGGGACCTCTGGGGCCAACGTCCTGACTTTC. Amino acid sequence: CASSFSGTGTSGANVLTF. Variable domain in full (rest from reference TRBV28 and TRBJ2-6): DVKVTQSSRYLVKRTGEKVFLECVQDMDHENMFWYRQDPGLGLRLIYFSYDVKMKEKGDIPEGYSVSREKKERFSLILESASTNQTSMYLCASSFSGTGTSGANVLTFGAGSRLTVL.

This clonotype was seen many times. The chain recombines TRBV27 with TRBJ2-3; 7 positions match TRBD2. The V segment lost 5 bases and the J segment 2 bases; nucleotides outside the gene matches: 10. Germline CDR1 and CDR2: MNHEY and SMNVEV (reference sequence). CDR3 size: 16 residues. The CDR3 spells CASSPLGERDTDTQYF. The CDR3 region has the DNA TGTGCCAGCAGTCCGCTGGGTGAGCGGGACACAGATACGCAGTATTTT.

In this sample, this clonotype turned up many times. The chain has TRBV2 and TRBJ1-1, with TRBD1 matching over 8 bases. The junction had 9 bases not matched to a gene; V was cut back by 6 bases and J by 9 bases. The CDR3 runs to 13 residues. Germline CDR1 is SNHLY and CDR2 is FYNNEI. The CDR3 region is CASRPQGAGKAFF. The CDR3 DNA reads as TGTGCCAGCAGACCCCAGGGGGCTGGGAAAGCTTTCTTT.

In its sample, this clonotype was seen a few times. The chain uses TRBV9 and TRBJ1-5, with a tentative D call TRBD1 (5 bases). The CDR3 length is 15 residues. From germline, CDR1 is SGDLS and CDR2 YYNGEE. Deletions cut 0 bases from V and 6 bases from J, with 13 bases between. In DNA form, the CDR3 reads TGTGCCAGCAGCGTAGGAGGAGGGGCAGGTCAGCCCCAGCATTTT. Protein sequence: CASSVGGGAGQPQHF. The full variable domain, in which reference TRBV9 and TRBJ1-5 provide the parts outside the CDR3, is DSGVTQTPKHLITATGQRVTLRCSPRSGDLSVYWYQQSLDQGLQFLIQYYNGEERAKGNILERFSAQQFPDLHSELNLSSLELGDSALYFCASSVGGGAGQPQHFGDGTRLSIL.

This clonotype occurred many times. This chain uses TRBV6-2 or TRBV6-3 with TRBJ2-1, with D possibly TRBD2 on 6 matching bases. Germline V CDR1 and CDR2: MNHEY, SVGEGT. With 4 bases removed from V and 0 bases from J, the gap between germline ends came to 13 bases. The CDR3 length is 16 residues. In DNA form, the CDR3 reads TGTGCCAGCAGTTCCCTAGCGTATAGCTCCTACAATGAGCAGTTCTTC. It codes for CASSSLAYSSYNEQFF.

A remark on this clonotype: Possible read error: a much larger clone is one base away. The chain is built from TRBV7-9 and TRBJ2-7; 9 bases agree with TRBD1. V lost 5 bases to trimming and J lost 4 bases; unmatched junction nucleotides: 6. The CDR3 runs 14 residues. Germline V gene sequence: CDR1 SEHNR, CDR2 FQNEAQ (reference sequence). Written as DNA, the CDR3 is TGTGCCAGCAGCACAAACAGGGGGCGGTACGAGCAGTACTTC. Translating gives CASSTNRGRYEQYF.

This clonotype was detected ten times or more. V gene TRBV9 combines with J gene TRBJ2-1; TRBD1 might be the D (5 bases). This CDR3 has 14 residues. The V end lost 0 bases, the J end lost 5 bases, and 9 bases lay between the germline ends. CDR1 is SGDLS, CDR2 YYNGEE, per germline. The CDR3, as DNA: TGTGCCAGCAGCGTAGGAGACAGACACAATGAGCAGTTCTTC. Translating gives CASSVGDRHNEQFF.

This clonotype appeared many times. The chain is built from TRBV18 and TRBJ2-7; D not certain. This CDR3 contains 15 residues. The germline CDR1 and CDR2 sequences are KGHSH and LQKENI. V was clipped by 0 bases and J by 3 bases, with 12 bases between them. CDR3 nucleotides: TGTGCCAGCTCACCACCTAAAACTTTAGTCTACGAGCAGTACTTC. Translation gives CASSPPKTLVYEQYF.

This clonotype was seen many times. The chain has TRBV12-3 or TRBV12-4 and TRBJ1-2; the D gene is possibly TRBD1 (6 bases). V shed 3 bases and J shed 6 bases, with 17 bases lying between them. The CDR3 runs 15 residues. The CDR3 bases are TGTGCCAGCAGTTTTGGGGCAGGGGATGCGGATGGCTACACCTTC. This encodes CASSFGAGDADGYTF.

This chain uses TRBV6-5 with TRBJ2-1; 12 bases line up with TRBD2. J lost 4 bases, V lost 0 bases, and 4 bases had no gene match. The germline gives CDR1 MNHEY, CDR2 SVGAGI. This CDR3 has 17 amino acids. DNA of the CDR3: TGTGCCAGCAGTTACTCGGCTAGCGGGAGGGCATACAATGAGCAGTTCTTC. Encoded protein: CASSYSASGRAYNEQFF.

This clonotype has ten or more counts. The CDR3 coding sequence is TGTGCCAGCAGTTTAGGATCGTCAGGGAACACTGAAGCTTTCTTT. Translation: CASSLGSSGNTEAFF. The chain uses TRBV27 and TRBJ1-1; D remains ambiguous. The V end was cut by 2 bases, the J end by 1 base, with 11 bases between. This CDR3 contains 15 residues. Germline lookup yields CDR1 MNHEY and CDR2 SMNVEV (reference sequence).

This clonotype was observed a handful of times. The V and J genes are TRBV18 and TRBJ2-7; 8 nucleotides match TRBD2. Trimming removed 1 base from V and 6 bases from J; junction bases left unmatched: 17. This CDR3 has 18 residues. Germline CDR1 and CDR2: KGHSH and LQKENI. The CDR3 region is CASSPQVIEAGALSEQYF. DNA of the CDR3: TGTGCCAGCTCACCACAAGTAATCGAAGCGGGAGCCCTCTCCGAGCAGTACTTC.

This clonotype has at least ten counts. The rearrangement joins TRBV6-1 to TRBJ2-7, with TRBD1 matching over 8 bases. Germline CDR1 and CDR2: MNHNS and SASEGT. The CDR3 spans 14 residues. The V and J ends lost 5 bases and 3 bases, in that order; junction bases with no gene match: 6. The CDR3 nucleotides are TGTGCCAGCAGTTTCTCAGGGGGCGGCTACGAGCAGTACTTC. Amino acids: CASSFSGGGYEQYF.

This clonotype occurred a few times. This rearrangement joins TRBV9 to TRBJ2-1; D call uncertain. The CDR3 totals 12 residues. Germline loops: CDR1 SGDLS, CDR2 YYNGEE. Trimming pared 3 bases from V and 3 bases from J, leaving 4 bases between. CDR3 in amino acids: CASSAVYNEQFF. The CDR3 DNA reads TGTGCCAGCAGCGCCGTCTACAATGAGCAGTTCTTC.